This T cell receptor (beta chain) was sequenced for a study of blood T cell repertoires in COVID-19. Across the study: COVID-19 samples, acute and convalescent, were from the United States, Italy and Spain.

In the original analysis: Reference gene primer amplification yielded estimated nucleated cell counts. Libraries were prepared by immunoSEQ multiplex PCR; TCRdb keeps only in-frame clonotypes and omits some of them. From that table come the V and J calls and clone size; the DNA was used to work out D and trimming. The sample includes fewer than 40,000 clones, roughly 90% seen only once; the top ten take around 0.57%. The V and J ends lost 4 bases and 5 bases, in that order; junction bases with no gene match: 14. The germline CDR1 and CDR2 sequences are LGHNA and YNFKEQ. The CDR3 is 18 amino acids. Sequences were obtained from peripheral blood. This clonotype was obtained from a woman aged 40-49 years with active or convalescent COVID-19. The J gene is TRBJ1-2, the V gene TRBV4-2; 12 nucleotides line up with TRBD1. The CDR3 bases are TGTGCCAGCAGCCCCACCGACCTGGGGACAGGGGGCGCATATGGCTACACCTTC. Translated, it gives CASSPTDLGTGGAYGYTF.